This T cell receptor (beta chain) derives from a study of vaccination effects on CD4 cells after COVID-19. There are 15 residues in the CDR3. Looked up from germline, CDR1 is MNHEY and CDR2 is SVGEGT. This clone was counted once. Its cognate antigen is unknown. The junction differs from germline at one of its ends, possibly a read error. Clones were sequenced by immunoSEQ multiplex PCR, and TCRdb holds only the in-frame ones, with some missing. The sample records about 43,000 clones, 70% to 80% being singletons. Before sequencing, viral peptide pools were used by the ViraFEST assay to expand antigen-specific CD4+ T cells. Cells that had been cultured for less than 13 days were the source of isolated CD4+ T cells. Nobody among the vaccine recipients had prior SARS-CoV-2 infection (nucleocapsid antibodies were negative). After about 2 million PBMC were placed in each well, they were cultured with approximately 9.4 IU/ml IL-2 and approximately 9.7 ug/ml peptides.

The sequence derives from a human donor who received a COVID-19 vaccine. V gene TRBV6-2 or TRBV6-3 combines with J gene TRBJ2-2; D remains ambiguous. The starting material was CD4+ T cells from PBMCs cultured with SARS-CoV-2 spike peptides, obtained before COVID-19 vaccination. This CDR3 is CASSYFAGGTGELFF. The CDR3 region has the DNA TGTGCCAGCAGCTACTTTGCCGGCGGCACCGGGGAGCTGTTTTTT.